This entry concerns a single T cell receptor beta chain. The V gene's germline CDR1 is SGDLS and CDR2 YYNGEE. Deletions cut 4 bases from V and 2 bases from J, with 12 bases between. This CDR3 contains 15 residues. Sequencing used immunoSEQ multiplex PCR; TCRdb keeps in-frame clones, though not all of them. The data hold around 130,000 clones, with about four fifths observed a single time. Seattle patients were enrolled during active infection and followed longitudinally. The sample belongs to a study of blood T cell repertoires in COVID-19. Across the study: From the United States, Italy and Spain came samples of acute and convalescent COVID-19.

Sequenced: peripheral blood. This chain connects TRBV9 to TRBJ2-2, with D possibly TRBD2 on 6 matching bases. The source is a man between 25 and 39 years old with COVID-19, enrolled during active disease. The CDR3 region is CASSPHAGNTGELFF. The CDR3 bases are TGTGCCAGCAGCCCCCACGCGGGAAACACCGGGGAGCTGTTTTTT.